This TCR beta chain is drawn from a study of T cell clonality in common variable immunodeficiency. The V gene end was trimmed by 4 bases and the J gene end by 7 bases; junction bases not matched to a gene: 10. The germline gives CDR1 SQVTM, CDR2 ANQGSEA. The CDR3 has 14 amino acids. Whole-study findings and limits: In common variable immunodeficiency, TCR beta chains reportedly carried fewer deletions and N-nucleotide insertions. CVID patient heterogeneity limited repertoire-clinical complication correlations.

This table comes from immunoSEQ multiplex PCR, and its TCRdb copy is limited to in-frame clones, with some not included. This sample shows approximately 5,300 clones and no singletons; more than 11% rests with the ten largest. This clone was observed at least ten times. Its specificity is unknown. Read coverage stops 3 residues before the CDR3 terminus; the germline J gene supplies the remainder. The sequence derives from a human donor with common variable immunodeficiency. This rearrangement joins TRBV29-1 to TRBJ1-2; TRBD1 agrees at 9 bases. The source material was peripheral blood mononuclear cells. Incomplete CDR3 DNA: TGCAGCGTTGGGACAGGGGCCTCCTCCCGTGGC. It translates to CSVGTGASSRG. The full CDR3 sequence reads CSVGTGASSRGYTF. Complete variable domain (other parts from reference TRBV29-1 and TRBJ1-2): SAVISQKPSRDICQRGTSLTIQCQVDSQVTMMFWYRQQPGQSLTLIATANQGSEATYESGFVIDKFPISRPNLTFSTLTVSNMSPEDSSIYLCSVGTGASSRGYTFGSGTRLTVV.